This T cell receptor beta chain was obtained from a study of shared clonotypes between healthy human individuals. Using immunoSEQ multiplex PCR, the repertoire was profiled, and TCRdb retains in-frame clones only, with some absent. The data contain hundreds of thousands of clones, 90% to 96% of them seen just once; the ten biggest clones take up about 0.057%. Looked up from germline, CDR1 is SGHTA and CDR2 is FQGNSA. The CDR3 covers 16 residues. Trimming removed 0 bases from V and 4 bases from J, with 13 bases in between. This TCR was sampled from a woman younger than 45 in good health. Sample: naive CD4+ T cells sorted from blood. Subset described: CD45RA+ positively selected. The rearrangement joins TRBV7-2 to TRBJ1-5; tentatively, D is TRBD1 (5 bases). The CDR3 region is CASSLAEGSLNQPQHF. CDR3 bases: TGTGCCAGCAGCTTAGCGGAGGGGTCTCTAAATCAGCCCCAGCATTTT.